These 17 T cell receptor beta chains came from one sample sequenced in a study of regulatory T cells in long-lasting Graves disease. Sequencing libraries for TCR beta were prepared with iRepertoire HTBI primers and Arm-PCR of CDR3 regions. From the multiplex PCR reads, TCRdb called clonotypes with MiXCR, one entry per CDR3 protein. This sample has a few hundred thousand distinct CDR3 sequences; around 20% occur once, and the top ten carry approximately 15%. Regarding time point: newly diagnosed GD, antithyroid drugs for less than 3 months. The TCR library was made from RNA extracted from PBMCs. This material consisted of peripheral blood mononuclear cells (PBMCs), taken at new diagnosis, from a patient treated with antithyroid drugs. The receptor set was obtained from a female donor with Graves disease.

The sample holds a few counts of this clonotype. This chain uses TRBV4-2 with TRBJ2-2; 7 bases are shared with TRBD2. Germline V gene data show CDR1 as LGHNA and CDR2 as YNFKEQ. The CDR3 runs to 15 residues. V was pared by 5 bases and J by 7 bases, with 10 bases of the junction left unmatched. This chain's CDR3 is CASSDGLVWGGELFF. In DNA, the CDR3 is TGTGCCAGCAGCGACGGACTAGTTTGGGGCGGGGAGCTGTTTTTT.

As for this clonotype: Only one base separates this from a far larger clonotype, so it likely reflects a read error. The rearrangement joins TRBV7-9 to TRBJ2-1, with D unclear. This CDR3 region has 14 residues. V gave up 5 bases and J gave up 5 bases, with 13 bases separating them. Germline V gene sequence: CDR1 SEHNR, CDR2 FQNEAQ (reference sequence). CDR3 nucleotide sequence: TGTGCCAGCAGCACCCTGTGGGTCGACAATGAGCAGTTCTTC. Amino acids: CASSTLWVDNEQFF.

A word on this clonotype: A junction boundary mismatches the germline segment, possibly from a read error. The chain links TRBV7-9 to TRBJ2-3, with 7 bases lining up with TRBD1. Germline V CDR1 and CDR2: SEHNR, FQNEAQ (reference sequence). There are 16 residues in the CDR3. CDR3 nucleotide sequence: TGTGCCAGCAGCTTAGGTCAGGGACAGTCCACAGATACGCGGTATTTT. Protein product: CASSLGQGQSTDTRYF.

This clonotype was found many times. The genes are TRBV5-5 and TRBJ2-7; D is perhaps TRBD2 (6 bases). V shed 1 base and J shed 0 bases, with 8 bases lying between them. CDR1 is SGHKS, CDR2 YYEKEE, per germline (reference sequence). The CDR3 extends over 14 amino acids. The CDR3 spells CASSLKGGSYEQYF. Here the CDR3 DNA reads TGTGCCAGCAGCTTGAAGGGAGGCTCCTACGAGCAGTACTTC.

This clonotype was detected ten times or more. The CDR3 loop reads CASSSPRLAGGSEQYF. CDR3 DNA sequence: TGTGCCAGCAGCTCCCCCCGGCTAGCGGGAGGTTCCGAGCAGTACTTC. The chain joins TRBV7-6 to TRBJ2-7; TRBD2 matches 11 bases. V shed 4 bases and J 6 bases; nucleotides not matched to a gene: 11. There are 16 residues in the CDR3. Germline CDR1 SGHVS, CDR2 FNYEAQ.

This clonotype was recorded many times. This rearrangement joins TRBV4-3 to TRBJ1-1, with TRBD1 matching over 9 bases. The CDR3 is made up of 16 amino acids. Germline V gene data show CDR1 as LGHNA and CDR2 as YSLEER. The J segment lost 4 bases and the V segment lost 5 bases, leaving 11 bases of the junction unmatched. The CDR3 nucleotides read TGCGCCAGCAGCAGGGGACAGGGACGTGGTGCCACTGAAGCTTTCTTT. Its translation is CASSRGQGRGATEAFF.

This clonotype was seen at least ten times. This chain links TRBV7-3 with TRBJ1-2, with D possibly TRBD1 on 6 matching bases. Trimming took 5 bases from V and 8 from J, leaving 15 bases between them. Germline-derived CDR1 and CDR2 are SGHTA and FQGTGA. CDR3 length: 13 amino acids. The CDR3, as DNA: TGTGCCAGCAGCCCTGCGGGGGGCTGGGGCTACACCTTC. It codes for CASSPAGGWGYTF.

With regard to this clonotype: Since a much larger clone is just one base distant, this may be a read error. The rearrangement uses TRBV6-2 or TRBV6-3 and TRBJ2-1; D is undetermined. CDR3 length: 11 amino acids. V was trimmed by 0 bases and J by 8 bases, leaving 2 bases between them. Germline CDR1 and CDR2: MNHEY and SVGEGT. The CDR3: CASSYSDEQFF. The CDR3 region has the DNA TGTGCCAGCAGTTACTCCGATGAGCAGTTCTTC.

In this sample, this clonotype turned up many times. The V and J genes are TRBV5-1 and TRBJ1-1; 7 bases fit TRBD1. V lost 0 bases and J lost 3; bases outside the gene matches: 17. CDR3 length equals 19 residues. Per germline, CDR1 SGHRS and CDR2 YFSETQ. The DNA for the CDR3 is TGCGCCAGCAGCTTGGGGCCGGGACAGTGGGCTCGGGTAGACACTGAAGCTTTCTTT. Encoded protein: CASSLGPGQWARVDTEAFF.

This clonotype has at least ten counts. The chain couples TRBV20-1 to TRBJ1-2, with TRBD1 matching 7 bases. V gave up 6 bases and J gave up 8 bases; unmatched junction bases: 12. This CDR3 region has 13 residues. Germline V gene lookup returns CDR1 DFQATT and CDR2 SNEGSKA (reference sequence). The CDR3 bases are TGCAGTGCCAGGGACAGCCAGGTCGAAGGCTACACCTTC. Its translation: CSARDSQVEGYTF.

This clonotype appeared a few times. The chain couples TRBV7-9 to TRBJ1-4; 9 nucleotides line up with TRBD1. The CDR3 loop spans 14 amino acids. Trimming removed 5 bases from V and 6 bases from J; junction bases left unmatched: 4. CDR1 is SEHNR and CDR2 is FQNEAQ in the germline V gene (reference sequence). In nucleotides, the CDR3 is TGTGCCAGCAGCAGGGACAGGGTGGATGAAAAACTGTTTTTT. Residues: CASSRDRVDEKLFF.

This clonotype was seen many times. An end of the junction does not agree with germline; a read error may underlie this. The chain uses TRBV11-2 and TRBJ2-3; 7 bases match TRBD1. This CDR3 has 16 amino acids. The germline V gene has CDR1 SGHAT and CDR2 FQNNGV. The CDR3: CASSQGQASSTDTQYF. DNA for the CDR3: TGCGCCAGCAGCCAAGGACAGGCTTCTAGCACAGATACGCAGTATTTT.

To note about this clonotype: With only one base between it and a far larger clone, this is likely a read error. This chain joins TRBV12-3 or TRBV12-4 and TRBJ2-1, with a weak D call TRBD1 (6 bases). The DNA end is more similar to TRBJ2-5, so the J call may be wrong. CDR3 size: 14 residues. The CDR3 here is CAGSSQGQGATQYF. The CDR3 DNA is TGTGCCGGCAGTTCGCAGGGGCAGGGTGCGACCCAGTACTTC.

V gene TRBV27 combines with J gene TRBJ1-2; D is unclear. Germline CDR1 and CDR2: MNHEY and SMNVEV (reference sequence). The CDR3 has 14 amino acids. The V end was cut by 6 bases, the J end by 4 bases, with 15 bases between. CDR3 in amino acids: CASRHKEGIYGYTF. The CDR3 nucleotides read TGTGCCAGCAGACATAAAGAGGGAATCTATGGCTACACCTTC.

In its sample, this clonotype was seen a few times. The V call is TRBV9, the J call TRBJ2-7; 8 nucleotides align to TRBD1. The V gene end was trimmed by 0 bases and the J gene end by 2 bases; junction bases not matched to a gene: 13. This CDR3 has 18 amino acids. CDR1 is SGDLS, CDR2 YYNGEE, per germline. Here the CDR3 reads CASSVDPTDRAIAYEQYF. The CDR3, as DNA: TGTGCCAGCAGCGTAGACCCGACGGACAGGGCTATTGCCTACGAGCAGTACTTC.

This clonotype has a count of ten or more. The chain has TRBV2 and TRBJ2-7; the match to TRBD2 covers 9 bases. CDR3 size: 13 residues. CDR1 SNHLY and CDR2 FYNNEI come from the germline V gene. After removal of 8 bases from V and 6 bases from J, the junction contained 8 bases not matched to a gene. DNA of the CDR3: TGTGCCAGCGGGCGGGAGGGCCAGGGCGAGCAGTACTTC. It is translated as CASGREGQGEQYF.

This clonotype appeared a few times. The CDR3 sequence is CASSLAGAGTGELFF. CDR3 in DNA: TGTGCCAGCAGTCTAGCGGGGGCGGGGACCGGGGAGCTGTTTTTT. The chain links TRBV6-1 to TRBJ2-2; 10 bases fit TRBD2. The CDR3 loop spans 15 amino acids. Germline V CDR1 and CDR2: MNHNS, SASEGT. V was clipped by 5 bases and J by 5 bases; unmatched bases: 5.